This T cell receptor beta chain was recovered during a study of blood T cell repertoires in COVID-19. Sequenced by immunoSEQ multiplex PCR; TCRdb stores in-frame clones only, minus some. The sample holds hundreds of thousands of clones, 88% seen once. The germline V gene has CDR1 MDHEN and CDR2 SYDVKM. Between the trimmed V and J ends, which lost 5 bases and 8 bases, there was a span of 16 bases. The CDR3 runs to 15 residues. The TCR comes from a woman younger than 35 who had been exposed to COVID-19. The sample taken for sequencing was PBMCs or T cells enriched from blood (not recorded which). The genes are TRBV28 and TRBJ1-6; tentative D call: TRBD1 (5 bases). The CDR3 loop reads CASSPSGRADSPLHF. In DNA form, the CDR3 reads TGTGCCAGCAGTCCCTCTGGCAGGGCTGATTCACCCCTCCACTTT.